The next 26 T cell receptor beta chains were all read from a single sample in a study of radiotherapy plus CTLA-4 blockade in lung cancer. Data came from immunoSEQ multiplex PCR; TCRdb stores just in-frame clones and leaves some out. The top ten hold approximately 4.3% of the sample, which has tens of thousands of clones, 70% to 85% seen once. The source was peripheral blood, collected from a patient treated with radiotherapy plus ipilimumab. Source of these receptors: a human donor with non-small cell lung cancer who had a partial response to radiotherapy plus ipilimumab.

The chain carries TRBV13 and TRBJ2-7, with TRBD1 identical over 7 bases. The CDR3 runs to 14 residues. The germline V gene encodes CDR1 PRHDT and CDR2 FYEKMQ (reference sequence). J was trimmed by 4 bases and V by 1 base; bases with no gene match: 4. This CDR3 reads CASSLEGQLYEQYF. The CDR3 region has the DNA TGTGCCAGCAGCTTAGAGGGACAGCTTTACGAGCAGTACTTC.

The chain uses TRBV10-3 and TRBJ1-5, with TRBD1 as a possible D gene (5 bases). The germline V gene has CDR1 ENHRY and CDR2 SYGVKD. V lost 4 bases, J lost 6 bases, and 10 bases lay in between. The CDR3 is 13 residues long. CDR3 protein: CAISGGEGQPQHF. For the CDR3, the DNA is TGTGCCATCAGTGGGGGGGAGGGTCAGCCCCAGCATTTT.

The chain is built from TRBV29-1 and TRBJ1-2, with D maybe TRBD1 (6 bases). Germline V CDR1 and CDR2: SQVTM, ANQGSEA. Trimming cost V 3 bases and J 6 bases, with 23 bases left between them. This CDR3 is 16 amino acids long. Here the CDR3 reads CSVEKGLTGSRNGYTF. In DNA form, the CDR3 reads TGCAGCGTTGAGAAAGGGCTTACAGGGAGTCGGAATGGCTACACCTTC.

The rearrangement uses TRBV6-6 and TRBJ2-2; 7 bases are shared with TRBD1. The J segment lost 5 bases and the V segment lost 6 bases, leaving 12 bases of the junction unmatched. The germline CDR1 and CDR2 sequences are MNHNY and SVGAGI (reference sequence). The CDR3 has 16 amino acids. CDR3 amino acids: CASSTKTGLRTGELFF. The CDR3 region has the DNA TGTGCCAGCAGCACCAAGACAGGGTTGAGGACCGGGGAGCTGTTTTTT.

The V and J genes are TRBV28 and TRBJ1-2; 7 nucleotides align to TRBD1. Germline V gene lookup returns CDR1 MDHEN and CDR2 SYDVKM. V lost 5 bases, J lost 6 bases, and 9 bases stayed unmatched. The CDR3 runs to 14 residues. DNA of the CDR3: TGTGCCAGCAGTACACCGACAGGGTACGATGGCTACACCTTC. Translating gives CASSTPTGYDGYTF.

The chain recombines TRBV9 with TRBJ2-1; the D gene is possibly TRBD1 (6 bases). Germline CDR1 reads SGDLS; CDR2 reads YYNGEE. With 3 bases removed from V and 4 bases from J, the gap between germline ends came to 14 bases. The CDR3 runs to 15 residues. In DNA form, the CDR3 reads TGTGCCAGCAGCGCTAAGCAGGGGTCATACAATGAGCAGTTCTTC. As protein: CASSAKQGSYNEQFF.

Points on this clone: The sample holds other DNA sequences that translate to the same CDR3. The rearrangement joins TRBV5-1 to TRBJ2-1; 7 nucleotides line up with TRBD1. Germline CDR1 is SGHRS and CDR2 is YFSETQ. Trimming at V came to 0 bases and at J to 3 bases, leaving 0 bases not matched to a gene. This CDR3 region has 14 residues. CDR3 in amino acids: CASSLGQGYNEQFF. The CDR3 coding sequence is TGCGCCAGCAGCTTGGGACAGGGCTACAATGAGCAGTTCTTC.

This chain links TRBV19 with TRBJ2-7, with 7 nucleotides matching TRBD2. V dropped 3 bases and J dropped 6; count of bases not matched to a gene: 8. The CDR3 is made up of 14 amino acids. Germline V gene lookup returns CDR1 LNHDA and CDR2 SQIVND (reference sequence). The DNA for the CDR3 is TGTGCCAGTAGTATCGGCGGGGGACCGGGCGAGCAGTACTTC. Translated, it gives CASSIGGGPGEQYF.

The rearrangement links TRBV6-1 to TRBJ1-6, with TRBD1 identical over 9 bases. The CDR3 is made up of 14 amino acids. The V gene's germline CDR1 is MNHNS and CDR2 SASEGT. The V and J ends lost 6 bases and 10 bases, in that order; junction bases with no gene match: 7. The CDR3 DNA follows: TGTGCCAGCAGCCGACAGGGGGAGAGATCACCCCTCCACTTT. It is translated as CASSRQGERSPLHF.

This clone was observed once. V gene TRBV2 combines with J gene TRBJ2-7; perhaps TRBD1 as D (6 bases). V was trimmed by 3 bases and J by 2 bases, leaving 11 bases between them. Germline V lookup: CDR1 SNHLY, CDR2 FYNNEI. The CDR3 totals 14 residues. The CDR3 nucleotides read TGTGCCAGCAGTGAGGGGCAGGGGACCTACGAGCAGTACTTC. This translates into CASSEGQGTYEQYF.

CDR3 in amino acids: CASSQRTGAYGYTF. The CDR3 bases are TGTGCCAGCAGCCAAAGGACAGGGGCGTATGGCTACACCTTC. The V and J genes are TRBV11-1 and TRBJ1-2; 9 nucleotides agree with TRBD1. The CDR3 spans 14 residues. Trimming took 5 bases from V and 5 from J; bases not matched to a gene: 6. Germline V gene data show CDR1 as SGHAT and CDR2 as FQDESV (reference sequence).

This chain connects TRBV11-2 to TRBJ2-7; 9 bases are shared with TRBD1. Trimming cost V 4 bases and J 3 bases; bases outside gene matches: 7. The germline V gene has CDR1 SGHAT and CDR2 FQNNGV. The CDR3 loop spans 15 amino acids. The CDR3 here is CASSYPGTGFYEQYF. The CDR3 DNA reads TGTGCCAGCAGCTACCCCGGGACAGGGTTCTACGAGCAGTACTTC.

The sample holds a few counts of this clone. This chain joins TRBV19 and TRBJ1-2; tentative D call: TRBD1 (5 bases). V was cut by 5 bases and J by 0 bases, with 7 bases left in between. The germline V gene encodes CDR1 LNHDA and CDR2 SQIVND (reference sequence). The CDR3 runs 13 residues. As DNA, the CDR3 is TGTGCCAGTAGTTCGGACACTAACTATGGCTACACCTTC. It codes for CASSSDTNYGYTF.

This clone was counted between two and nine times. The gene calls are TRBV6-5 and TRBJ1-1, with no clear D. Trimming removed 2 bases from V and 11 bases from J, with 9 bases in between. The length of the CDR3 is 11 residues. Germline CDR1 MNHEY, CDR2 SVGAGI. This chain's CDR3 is CASSYRGGAFF. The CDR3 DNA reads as TGTGCCAGCAGTTACCGGGGTGGCGCTTTCTTT.

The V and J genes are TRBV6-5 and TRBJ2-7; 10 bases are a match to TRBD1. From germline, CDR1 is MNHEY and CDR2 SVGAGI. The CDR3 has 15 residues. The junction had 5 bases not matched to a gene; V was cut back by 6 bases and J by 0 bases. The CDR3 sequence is CASRTGTGVSYEQYF. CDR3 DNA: TGTGCCAGCAGGACCGGGACAGGGGTCTCCTACGAGCAGTACTTC.

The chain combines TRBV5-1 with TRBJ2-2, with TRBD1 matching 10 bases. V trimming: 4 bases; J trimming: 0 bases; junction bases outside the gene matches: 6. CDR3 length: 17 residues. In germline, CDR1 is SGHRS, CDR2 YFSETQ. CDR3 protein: CASSTRDRGPNTGELFF. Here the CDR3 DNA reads TGCGCCAGCAGCACCCGGGACAGGGGTCCGAACACCGGGGAGCTGTTTTTT.

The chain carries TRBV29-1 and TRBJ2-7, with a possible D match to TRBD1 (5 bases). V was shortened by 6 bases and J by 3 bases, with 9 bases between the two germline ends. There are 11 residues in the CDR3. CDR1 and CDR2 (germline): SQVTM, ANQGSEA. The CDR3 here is CSVETDYEQYF. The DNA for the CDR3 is TGCAGCGTCGAGACAGACTACGAGCAGTACTTC.

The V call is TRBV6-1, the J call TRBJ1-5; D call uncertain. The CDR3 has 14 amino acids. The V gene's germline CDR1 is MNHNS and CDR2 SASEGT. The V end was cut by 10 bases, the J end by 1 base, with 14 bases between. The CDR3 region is CATLPRLSNQPQHF. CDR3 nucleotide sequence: TGTGCCACCCTCCCCCGACTGAGCAATCAGCCCCAGCATTTT.

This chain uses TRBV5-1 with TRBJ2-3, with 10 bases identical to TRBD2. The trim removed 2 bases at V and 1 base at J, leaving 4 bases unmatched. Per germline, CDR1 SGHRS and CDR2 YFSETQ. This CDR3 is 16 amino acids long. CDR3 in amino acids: CASSFGSGGRTDTQYF. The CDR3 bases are TGCGCCAGCAGCTTCGGTAGCGGGGGGCGCACAGATACGCAGTATTTT.

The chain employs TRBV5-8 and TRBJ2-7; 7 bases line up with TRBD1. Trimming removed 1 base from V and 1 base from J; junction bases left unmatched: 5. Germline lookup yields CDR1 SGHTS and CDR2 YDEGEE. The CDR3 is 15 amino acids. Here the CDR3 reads CASSLRTGRSYEQYF. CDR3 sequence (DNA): TGTGCCAGCAGCTTGAGGACAGGAAGATCCTACGAGCAGTACTTC.

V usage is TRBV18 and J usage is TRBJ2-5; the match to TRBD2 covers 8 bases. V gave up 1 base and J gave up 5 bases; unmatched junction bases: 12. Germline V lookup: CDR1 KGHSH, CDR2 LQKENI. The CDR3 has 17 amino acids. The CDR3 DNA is TGTGCCAGCTCACCACTTCCCCAGACTAGCGTTCAGGAGACCCAGTACTTC. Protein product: CASSPLPQTSVQETQYF.

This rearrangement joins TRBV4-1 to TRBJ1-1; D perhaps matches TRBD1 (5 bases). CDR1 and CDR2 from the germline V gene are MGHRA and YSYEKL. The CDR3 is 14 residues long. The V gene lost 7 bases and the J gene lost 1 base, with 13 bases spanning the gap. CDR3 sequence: CASTIIQGNTEAFF. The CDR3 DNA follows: TGCGCCAGCACGATCATCCAGGGGAACACTGAAGCTTTCTTT.

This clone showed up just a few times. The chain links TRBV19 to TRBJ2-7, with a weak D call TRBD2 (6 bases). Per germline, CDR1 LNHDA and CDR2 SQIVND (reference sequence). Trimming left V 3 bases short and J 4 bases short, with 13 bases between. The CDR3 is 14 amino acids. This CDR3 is CASSIGGGGYEQYF. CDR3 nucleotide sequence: TGTGCCAGTAGTATCGGGGGTGGAGGGTACGAGCAGTACTTC.

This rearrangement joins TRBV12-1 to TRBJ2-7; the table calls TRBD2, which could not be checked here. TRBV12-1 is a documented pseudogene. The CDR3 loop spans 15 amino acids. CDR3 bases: TGTGCCAGCAGCTTGCCGGGACTAGCAGTCTACGAGCAGTACTTC. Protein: CASSLPGLAVYEQYF.

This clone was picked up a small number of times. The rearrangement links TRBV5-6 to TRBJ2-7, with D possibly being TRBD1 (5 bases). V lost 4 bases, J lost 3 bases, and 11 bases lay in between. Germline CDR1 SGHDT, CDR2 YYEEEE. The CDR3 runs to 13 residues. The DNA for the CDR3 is TGTGCCAGCAGCCAAGCAGGGTACTACGAGCAGTACTTC. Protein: CASSQAGYYEQYF.

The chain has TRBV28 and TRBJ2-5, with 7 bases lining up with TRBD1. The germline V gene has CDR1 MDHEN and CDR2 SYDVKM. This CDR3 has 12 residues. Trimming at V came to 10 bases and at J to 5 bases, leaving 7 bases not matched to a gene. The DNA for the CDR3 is TGTGCCACCCAGACAGGGTTTGAGACCCAGTACTTC. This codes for CATQTGFETQYF. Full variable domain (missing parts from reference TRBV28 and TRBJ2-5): DVKVTQSSRYLVKRTGEKVFLECVQDMDHENMFWYRQDPGLGLRLIYFSYDVKMKEKGDIPEGYSVSREKKERFSLILESASTNQTSMYLCATQTGFETQYFGPGTRLLVL.